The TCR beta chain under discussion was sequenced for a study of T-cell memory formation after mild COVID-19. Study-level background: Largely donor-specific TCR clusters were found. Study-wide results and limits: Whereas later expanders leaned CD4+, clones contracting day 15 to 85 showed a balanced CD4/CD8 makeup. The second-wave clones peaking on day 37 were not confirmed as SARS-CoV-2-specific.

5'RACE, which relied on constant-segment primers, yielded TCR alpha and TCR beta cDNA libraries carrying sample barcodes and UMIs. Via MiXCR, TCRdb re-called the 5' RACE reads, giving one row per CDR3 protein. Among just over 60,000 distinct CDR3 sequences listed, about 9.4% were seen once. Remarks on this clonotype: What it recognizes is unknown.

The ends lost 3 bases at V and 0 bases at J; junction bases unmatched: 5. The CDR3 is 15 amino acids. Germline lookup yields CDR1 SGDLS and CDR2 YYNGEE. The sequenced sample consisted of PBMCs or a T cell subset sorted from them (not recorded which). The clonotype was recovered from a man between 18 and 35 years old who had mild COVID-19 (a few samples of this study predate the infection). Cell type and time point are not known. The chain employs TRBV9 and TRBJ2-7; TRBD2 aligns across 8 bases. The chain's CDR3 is CASSEGLAGSYEQYF. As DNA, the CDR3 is TGTGCCAGCAGCGAAGGGCTAGCGGGCTCCTACGAGCAGTACTTC.